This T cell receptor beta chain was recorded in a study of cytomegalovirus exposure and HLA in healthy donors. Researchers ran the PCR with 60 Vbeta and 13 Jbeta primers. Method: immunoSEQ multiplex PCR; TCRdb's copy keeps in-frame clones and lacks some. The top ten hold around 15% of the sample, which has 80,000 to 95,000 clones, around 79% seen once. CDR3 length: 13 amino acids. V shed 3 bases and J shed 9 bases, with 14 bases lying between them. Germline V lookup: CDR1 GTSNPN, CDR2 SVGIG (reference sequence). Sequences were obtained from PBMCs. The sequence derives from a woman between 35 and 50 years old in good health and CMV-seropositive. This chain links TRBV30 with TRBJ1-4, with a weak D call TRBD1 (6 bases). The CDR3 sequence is CAWSGVGAQKLFF. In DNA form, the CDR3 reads TGTGCCTGGAGCGGGGTGGGGGCACAAAAACTGTTTTTT.